One and the same sample provided the 10 T cell receptor beta chains below, sequenced in a study of CD8 T cells in ankylosing spondylitis. TCRdb reprocessed the 5' RACE reads with MiXCR, giving one entry per CDR3 protein. Found here are 390,000 or so distinct CDR3 sequences, 20% to 25% of them singletons; the top ten hold 15% to 20%. General study findings and limits: Within ankylosing spondylitis blood, a TCR beta motif made up of eight or nine highly homologous variants appeared to be characteristic.

Which antigens these TCRs recognize remains unknown. Source material: blood, either unsorted or a sorted T cell fraction (not recorded which). Receptor source: a male donor with ankylosing spondylitis.

The table lists this clonotype with a few counts. The V and J genes are TRBV7-6 and TRBJ1-1; no definite D call. V was trimmed by 1 base and J by 5 bases, leaving 14 bases between them. This CDR3 is built from 15 residues. CDR1 SGHVS and CDR2 FNYEAQ come from the germline V gene. In DNA, the CDR3 is TGTGCCAGCAGCTTAGGCGCGTTGATGGTAACTGAAGCTTTCTTT. It encodes CASSLGALMVTEAFF. Supplemented by reference TRBV7-6 and TRBJ1-1, the full variable domain reads GAGVSQSPRYKVTKRGQDVALRCDPISGHVSLYWYRQALGQGPEFLTYFNYEAQQDKSGLPNDRFSAERPEGSISTLTIQRTEQRDSAMYRCASSLGALMVTEAFFGQGTRLTVV.

This chain links TRBV28 with TRBJ2-1; D is undetermined. V dropped 4 bases and J dropped 9 bases, with 22 bases sitting between them. In germline, CDR1 is MDHEN, CDR2 SYDVKM. CDR3 length equals 16 residues. The CDR3 DNA sequence: TGTGCCAGCAGTTCCCCACTGGGCCGAGGTGGGCGTGAGCAGTTCTTC. Encoded protein: CASSSPLGRGGREQFF.

This clonotype came up a few times. The rearrangement uses TRBV10-3 and TRBJ2-1; D may be TRBD1 (5 bases). Germline CDR1 reads ENHRY; CDR2 reads SYGVKD. The CDR3 length is 16 residues. With 1 base removed from V and 0 bases from J, the gap between germline ends came to 10 bases. For the CDR3, the DNA is TGTGCCATCAGTGAGTTAGGGGTTGGCTCCTACAATGAGCAGTTCTTC. Its translation: CAISELGVGSYNEQFF.

This clonotype was counted between two and nine times. The V gene is TRBV30, the J gene TRBJ2-5; D unresolved. The V end lost 0 bases, the J end lost 1 base, and 12 bases lay between the germline ends. Germline V gives CDR1 GTSNPN, CDR2 SVGIG (reference sequence). This CDR3 contains 15 residues. The CDR3 DNA sequence: TGTGCCTGGAGTGTACCCGTTAACCTCCAAGAGACCCAGTACTTC. Translated: CAWSVPVNLQETQYF.

This clonotype came up a few times. The V and J genes are TRBV5-1 and TRBJ1-4, with TRBD1 identical over 8 bases. CDR1 is SGHRS and CDR2 is YFSETQ in the germline V gene. This CDR3 is built from 16 residues. V was clipped by 4 bases and J by 2 bases; unmatched bases: 7. CDR3 loop: CASSGGQGRTNEKLFF. CDR3 nucleotide sequence: TGCGCCAGCAGCGGAGGACAGGGTCGGACTAATGAAAAACTGTTTTTT.

This clonotype was recorded a few times. The chain combines TRBV29-1 with TRBJ1-1; unclear D gene. Looked up from germline, CDR1 is SQVTM and CDR2 is ANQGSEA. This CDR3 has 13 residues. V lost 1 base and J lost 5, with 11 bases in between. Written as DNA, the CDR3 is TGCAGCGTTGAAGGCCCAGGAGGTACTGAAGCTTTCTTT. Amino acid sequence: CSVEGPGGTEAFF. Looking up the rest from reference TRBV29-1 and TRBJ1-1 gives the full variable domain: SAVISQKPSRDICQRGTSLTIQCQVDSQVTMMFWYRQQPGQSLTLIATANQGSEATYESGFVIDKFPISRPNLTFSTLTVSNMSPEDSSIYLCSVEGPGGTEAFFGQGTRLTVV.

This clonotype was seen a single time. The gene calls are TRBV27 and TRBJ2-5; unclear D gene. Germline V lookup: CDR1 MNHEY, CDR2 SMNVEV (reference sequence). Trimming took off 6 bases at V and 0 bases at J, with 8 bases between the two ends. The CDR3 runs 13 residues. The CDR3 loop reads CASSDQNQETQYF. The CDR3 coding sequence is TGTGCCAGCAGCGACCAGAACCAAGAGACCCAGTACTTC.

This clonotype was picked up a small number of times. This rearrangement joins TRBV28 to TRBJ2-3; D not certain. The CDR3 has 14 amino acids. Germline V lookup: CDR1 MDHEN, CDR2 SYDVKM. V was clipped by 5 bases and J by 4 bases, with 13 bases between them. The CDR3 spells CASSPGPLPDTQYF. The CDR3 DNA follows: TGTGCCAGCAGTCCGGGCCCCCTCCCAGATACGCAGTATTTT.

This clonotype was observed at least ten times. The chain couples TRBV10-3 to TRBJ2-1; 14 nucleotides match TRBD2. This CDR3 region has 15 residues. After removal of 10 bases from V and 4 bases from J, the junction contained 6 bases not matched to a gene. CDR1 and CDR2 from the germline V gene are ENHRY and SYGVKD. The CDR3 loop is CASGTSGSRYNEQFF. The CDR3 nucleotides read TGTGCCAGCGGGACTAGCGGGAGTAGGTACAATGAGCAGTTCTTC.

This clonotype was recorded a few times. This chain uses TRBV11-2 with TRBJ2-1; no clear D gene. This CDR3 is built from 15 residues. Germline V gene data show CDR1 as SGHAT and CDR2 as FQNNGV. The V end was cut by 5 bases, the J end by 8 bases, with 19 bases between. This chain's CDR3 is CASSLSHSGLHEQFF. Here the CDR3 DNA reads TGTGCCAGCAGCCTCAGTCACTCAGGTCTCCATGAGCAGTTCTTC.